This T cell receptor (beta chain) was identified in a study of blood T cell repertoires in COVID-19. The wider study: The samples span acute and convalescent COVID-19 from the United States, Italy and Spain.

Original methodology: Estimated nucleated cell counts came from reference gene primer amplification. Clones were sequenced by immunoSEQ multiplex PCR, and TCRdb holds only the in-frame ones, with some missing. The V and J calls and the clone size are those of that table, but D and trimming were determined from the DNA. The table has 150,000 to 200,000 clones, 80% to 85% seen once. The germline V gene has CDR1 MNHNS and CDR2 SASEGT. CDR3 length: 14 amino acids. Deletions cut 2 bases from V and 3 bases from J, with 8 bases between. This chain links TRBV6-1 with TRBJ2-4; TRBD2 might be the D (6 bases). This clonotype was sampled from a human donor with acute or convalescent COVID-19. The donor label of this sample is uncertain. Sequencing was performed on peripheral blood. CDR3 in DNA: TGTGCCAGCAGTGAATGGGAGGTCAAAAACATTCAGTACTTC. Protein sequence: CASSEWEVKNIQYF.